Detailed here is one T cell receptor beta chain. The record originates from a study of T cell changes during pregnancy in multiple sclerosis. Germline assignment: CDR1 PRHDT and CDR2 FYEKMQ (reference sequence). The CDR3 loop spans 16 amino acids. Deletions cut 2 bases from V and 5 bases from J, with 16 bases between. Data came from immunoSEQ multiplex PCR; TCRdb stores just in-frame clones and leaves some out. The table has tens of thousands of clones, roughly 92% seen once. The chain has TRBV13 and TRBJ2-1; D gene unclear. The receptor comes from a female donor with multiple sclerosis, enrolled in a pregnancy study. The sequencing used CD4+ T cells from peripheral blood mononuclear cells, collected before pregnancy. Here the CDR3 reads CASSLRMAMGNNEQFF. The CDR3 DNA sequence: TGTGCCAGCAGCTTAAGAATGGCTATGGGCAACAATGAGCAGTTCTTC.